Presented here are 12 T cell receptor beta chains from one specimen sequenced in a study of T cell responses to AZD1222 COVID-19 vaccine. The protocol was immunoSEQ multiplex PCR, while the TCRdb copy is restricted to in-frame clones and leaves out a portion. In the table there are about 110,000 clones, about nine tenths of which are singletons. The sequences come from peripheral blood, collected 28 days after the second AZD1222 dose. Every receptor here comes from an adult who received the AZD1222 COVID-19 vaccine.

The chain is built from TRBV7-3 and TRBJ2-1, with D tentatively TRBD1 or TRBD2 (6 bases each). The germline gives CDR1 SGHTA, CDR2 FQGTGA. V lost 3 bases and J lost 0, with 18 bases in between. CDR3 length: 18 amino acids. CDR3 DNA sequence: TGTGCCAGCAGCTTCTCAACGGGGGCCCAAAACTCCTACAATGAGCAGTTCTTC. This gives the protein CASSFSTGAQNSYNEQFF.

The rearrangement joins TRBV28 to TRBJ1-1, with no clear D. V gave up 4 bases and J gave up 3 bases, with 6 bases separating them. CDR1 is MDHEN and CDR2 is SYDVKM in the germline V gene. CDR3 size: 12 residues. Here the CDR3 reads CASSSDYTEAFF. The DNA for the CDR3 is TGTGCCAGCAGTTCTGACTACACTGAAGCTTTCTTT.

V is TRBV7-3 and J is TRBJ2-2; possible D gene TRBD2, 5 bases. CDR1 is SGHTA and CDR2 is FQGTGA in the germline V gene. This CDR3 comprises 17 residues. Trimming took off 5 bases at V and 9 bases at J, with 25 bases between the two ends. CDR3 in amino acids: CASSARGLDSGERELFF. In DNA form, the CDR3 reads TGTGCCAGCAGCGCACGAGGGTTGGATAGTGGGGAGAGGGAGCTGTTTTTT.

This chain connects TRBV5-1 to TRBJ1-1; D unresolved. The CDR3 totals 14 residues. V was clipped by 3 bases and J by 0 bases, with 9 bases between them. CDR1 is SGHRS and CDR2 is YFSETQ in the germline V gene. DNA for the CDR3: TGCGCCAGCAGCTCCGACGGAATGAACACTGAAGCTTTCTTT. This translates into CASSSDGMNTEAFF. The variable domain in full, completed from reference TRBV5-1 and TRBJ1-1, reads KAGVTQTPRYLIKTRGQQVTLSCSPISGHRSVSWYQQTPGQGLQFLFEYFSETQRNKGNFPGRFSGRQFSNSRSEMNVSTLELGDSALYLCASSSDGMNTEAFFGQGTRLTVV.

The J gene is TRBJ1-1, the V gene TRBV14; no clear D. V lost 2 bases, J lost 0 bases, and 7 bases lay in between. The CDR3 has 14 amino acids. CDR1 SGHDN and CDR2 FVKESK come from the germline V gene. The CDR3: CASSQLGVNTEAFF. Here the CDR3 DNA reads TGTGCCAGCAGCCAACTCGGGGTGAACACTGAAGCTTTCTTT.

The chain links TRBV25-1 to TRBJ2-7; TRBD2 matches at 7 bases. CDR1 and CDR2 from the germline V gene are MGHDK and SYGVNS. The J segment lost 5 bases and the V segment lost 2 bases, leaving 12 bases of the junction unmatched. The CDR3 totals 16 residues. The CDR3 nucleotides read TGTGCCAGCAGTGAACCGGGGAGGGCTGGTTTGAACGAGCAGTACTTC. Protein product: CASSEPGRAGLNEQYF.

The rearrangement joins TRBV7-9 to TRBJ1-1; 8 bases are a match to TRBD1. The CDR3 is made up of 14 amino acids. Germline V gene lookup returns CDR1 SEHNR and CDR2 FQNEAQ (reference sequence). Losses at the gene ends were 2 bases for V and 7 bases for J; bases not matched to a gene: 6. CDR3 residues: CASSLRGQAVEAFF. The CDR3 DNA sequence: TGTGCCAGCAGCTTACGGGGACAGGCGGTTGAAGCTTTCTTT.

The rearrangement links TRBV9 to TRBJ2-5, with D uncertain. The V and J ends lost 1 base and 1 base respectively, with 8 bases between them. The CDR3 sequence is 14 residues long. Germline CDR1 reads SGDLS; CDR2 reads YYNGEE. In DNA, the CDR3 is TGTGCCAGCAGCGTAATGGGTCTCCAAGAGACCCAGTACTTC. Translation: CASSVMGLQETQYF.

The chain recombines TRBV6-6 with TRBJ1-1, with D unclear. Germline V lookup: CDR1 MNHNY, CDR2 SVGAGI (reference sequence). This CDR3 has 14 amino acids. Deletions cut 2 bases from V and 1 base from J, with 8 bases between. The CDR3 region has the DNA TGTGCCAGCAGTTACCCACACACGAACACTGAAGCTTTCTTT. Encoded protein: CASSYPHTNTEAFF.

The gene calls are TRBV19 and TRBJ1-2; possibly TRBD1 for D (5 bases). The germline V gene has CDR1 LNHDA and CDR2 SQIVND (reference sequence). V was trimmed by 2 bases and J by 3 bases, leaving 13 bases between them. The CDR3 covers 15 residues. The CDR3 reads CASSILRGSHYGYTF. For the CDR3, the DNA is TGTGCCAGTAGTATACTTAGGGGATCGCACTATGGCTACACCTTC.

This clone was recorded only once. The genes are TRBV19 and TRBJ1-4, with no clear D. The germline V gene has CDR1 LNHDA and CDR2 SQIVND (reference sequence). Deletions cut 5 bases from V and 2 bases from J, with 15 bases between. The CDR3 contains 16 residues. In nucleotides, the CDR3 is TGTGCCAGTAGTCCATCTGGGTTGGTTACTAATGAAAAACTGTTTTTT. Residues: CASSPSGLVTNEKLFF.

This chain connects TRBV6-5 to TRBJ1-2, with D perhaps TRBD1 (5 bases). Germline CDR1 MNHEY, CDR2 SVGAGI. Trimming took off 4 bases at V and 8 bases at J, with 17 bases between the two ends. The CDR3 spans 14 residues. In nucleotides, the CDR3 is TGTGCCAGCAGTTTAGGGGCGGGGACCGGGGGCTACACCTTC. This sequence encodes CASSLGAGTGGYTF.